The present T cell receptor (beta chain) was sequenced within a study of breast tumors, draining lymph nodes, adjacent tissues. Breast cancer patients provided tissue from their axillary draining lymph nodes. This clonotype was counted at least ten times. In TCRdb, the multiplex PCR reads were re-called with MiXCR into one record per CDR3 protein. The data hold 100,000 to 150,000 distinct CDR3 sequences, with around 22% observed a single time. Germline CDR1 SGHNT, CDR2 YENEEA. Unmatched junction bases numbered 20, after V lost 5 bases and J lost 6 bases. CDR3 length equals 18 residues. The chain recombines TRBV11-3 with TRBJ2-7; 9 bases match TRBD1. This TCR was sampled from a female donor with breast cancer. Some clones in this sample may be carry-over from other donors' samples. The sequenced material came from axillary lymph node tissue. This chain's CDR3 is CASSPPGQGSIPSSEQYF. The CDR3 region has the DNA TGTGCCAGCAGCCCACCGGGACAGGGATCTATTCCGAGTTCCGAGCAGTACTTC.